The source of this T cell receptor beta chain is a study of cytomegalovirus exposure and HLA in healthy donors. General study findings and limits: The listing of roughly 160 TCR beta chains classed them as cytomegalovirus-associated.

The V and J ends lost 0 bases and 5 bases respectively, with 14 bases between them. CDR1 is LNHNV, CDR2 YYDKDF, per germline (reference sequence). The CDR3 runs 16 residues. Clones were sequenced by immunoSEQ multiplex PCR, and TCRdb holds only the in-frame ones, with some missing. The data show 67,000 or so clones, 90% to 95% seen once. On this clone itself: The antigen remains undetermined.

The chain employs TRBV15 and TRBJ2-1, with unresolved D. The specimen was PBMCs. The receptor's source is a man aged 18 to 29 in good health and CMV-seropositive. CDR3 protein: CATSREGQAVDNEQFF. CDR3 DNA: TGTGCCACCAGCAGAGAGGGCCAGGCCGTCGACAATGAGCAGTTCTTC.